This TCR beta chain was observed in a study of cytomegalovirus exposure and HLA in healthy donors. Germline V gene lookup returns CDR1 MGHRA and CDR2 YSYEKL. CDR3 length: 17 amino acids. V was pared by 3 bases and J by 4 bases, with 14 bases of the junction left unmatched. Samples came from healthy bone marrow donors. The count of this clone is one. Primers included in the PCR were 60 Vbeta and 13 Jbeta primers. Repertoires were generated with immunoSEQ multiplex PCR, while TCRdb's copy carries only in-frame clones and drops some. The data show about 100,000 clones, around four fifths seen once. The TCR comes from a man aged 40-49 years in good health and CMV-seronegative. The sequencing sample was made of PBMCs. This sequence joins TRBV4-1 and TRBJ1-2, with 7 bases aligning to TRBD1. CDR3 DNA sequence: TGCGCCAGCAGCCAGGAGACGGGACAGCCCTTGGGCTATGGCTACACCTTC. Amino acid sequence: CASSQETGQPLGYGYTF.